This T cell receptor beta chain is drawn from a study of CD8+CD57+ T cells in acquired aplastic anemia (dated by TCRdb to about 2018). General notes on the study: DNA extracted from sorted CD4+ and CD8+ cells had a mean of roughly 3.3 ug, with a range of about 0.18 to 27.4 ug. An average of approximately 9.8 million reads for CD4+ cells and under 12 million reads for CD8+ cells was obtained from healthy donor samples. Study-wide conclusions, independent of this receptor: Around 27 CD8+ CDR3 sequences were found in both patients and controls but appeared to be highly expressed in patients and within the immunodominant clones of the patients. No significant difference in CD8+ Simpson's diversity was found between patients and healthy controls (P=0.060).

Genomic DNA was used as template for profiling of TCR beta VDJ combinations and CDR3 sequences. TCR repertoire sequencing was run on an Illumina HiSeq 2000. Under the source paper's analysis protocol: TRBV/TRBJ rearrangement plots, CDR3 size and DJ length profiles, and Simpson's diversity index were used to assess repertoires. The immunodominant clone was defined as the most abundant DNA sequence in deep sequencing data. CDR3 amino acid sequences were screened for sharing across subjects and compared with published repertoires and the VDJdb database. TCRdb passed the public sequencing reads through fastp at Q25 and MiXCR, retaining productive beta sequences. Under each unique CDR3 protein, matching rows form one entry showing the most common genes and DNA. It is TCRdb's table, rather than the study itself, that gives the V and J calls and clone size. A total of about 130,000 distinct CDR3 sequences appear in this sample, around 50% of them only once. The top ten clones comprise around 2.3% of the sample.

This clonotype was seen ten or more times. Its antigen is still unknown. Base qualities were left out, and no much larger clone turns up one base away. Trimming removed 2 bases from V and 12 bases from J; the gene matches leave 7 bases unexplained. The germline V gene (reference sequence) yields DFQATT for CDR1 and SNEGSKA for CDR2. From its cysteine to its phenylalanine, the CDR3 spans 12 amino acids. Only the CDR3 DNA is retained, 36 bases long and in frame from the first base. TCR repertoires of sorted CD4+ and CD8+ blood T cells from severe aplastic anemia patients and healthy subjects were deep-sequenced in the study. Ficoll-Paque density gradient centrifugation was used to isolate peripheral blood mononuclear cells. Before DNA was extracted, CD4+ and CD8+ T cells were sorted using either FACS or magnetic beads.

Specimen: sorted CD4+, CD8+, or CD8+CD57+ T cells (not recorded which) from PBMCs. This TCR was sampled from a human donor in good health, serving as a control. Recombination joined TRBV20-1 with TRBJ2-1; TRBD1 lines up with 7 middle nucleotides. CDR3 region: CSARSEGGRQFF. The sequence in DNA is TGCAGTGCTAGATCCGAAGGGGGCCGGCAGTTCTTC.